The 23 T cell receptor beta chains in this list originate from one sample, sequenced in a study of Tregs in tolerant kidney transplant recipients. The method was immunoSEQ multiplex PCR; TCRdb's version includes in-frame clones alone and lacks a portion of them. Of around 19,000 clones listed, around four fifths are singletons. The sequencing sample was made of Tregs from blood. All receptors come from a human donor in good health.

The rearrangement links TRBV4-2 to TRBJ2-7; 9 bases match TRBD2. The CDR3 sequence is 16 residues long. In germline, CDR1 is LGHNA, CDR2 YNFKEQ. The ends lost 0 bases at V and 2 bases at J; junction bases unmatched: 5. The CDR3 DNA reads as TGTGCCAGCAGCCAAGACTGGCTAGCGGGGACCTACGAGCAGTACTTC. Residues: CASSQDWLAGTYEQYF.

The V and J genes are TRBV6-1 and TRBJ1-1; 7 bases map to TRBD1. The CDR3 contains 13 residues. The germline gives CDR1 MNHNS, CDR2 SASEGT. The junction had 6 bases not matched to a gene; V was cut back by 7 bases and J by 4 bases. This chain's CDR3 is CASIRQGSTEAFF. Written as DNA, the CDR3 is TGTGCCAGCATTCGACAGGGATCCACTGAAGCTTTCTTT.

This clone occurred a few times. This chain uses TRBV11-3 with TRBJ2-7; D is possibly TRBD1 or TRBD2 (5 bases each). The CDR3 has 14 amino acids. Trimming stripped 7 bases from V and 3 bases from J, with 16 bases between. In germline, CDR1 is SGHNT, CDR2 YENEEA. CDR3 sequence reads: CASTQRGRDYEQYF. In DNA form, the CDR3 reads TGTGCCAGCACCCAGAGGGGCCGGGACTACGAGCAGTACTTC.

The chain carries TRBV5-8 and TRBJ2-3, with D possibly matching TRBD1 (6 bases). Germline CDR1 SGHTS, CDR2 YDEGEE. V was shortened by 4 bases and J by 5 bases, with 17 bases between the two germline ends. The CDR3 spans 15 residues. The CDR3 bases are TGTGCCAGCAGCCCCTTAACAGGGAGTGGAGATACGCAGTATTTT. This gives the protein CASSPLTGSGDTQYF. Complete variable domain (other parts from reference TRBV5-8 and TRBJ2-3): EAGVTQSPTHLIKTRGQQATLRCSPISGHTSVYWYQQALGLGLQFLLWYDEGEERNRGNFPPRFSGRQFPNYSSELNVNALELEDSALYLCASSPLTGSGDTQYFGPGTRLTVL.

In its sample, this clone was seen once. V usage is TRBV5-6 and J usage is TRBJ2-7; D ambiguous. The germline CDR1 and CDR2 sequences are SGHDT and YYEEEE. Deletions cut 1 base from V and 1 base from J, with 6 bases between. The CDR3 spans 13 residues. The CDR3 loop reads CASSLKGSYEQYF. The CDR3 DNA reads as TGTGCCAGCAGCTTGAAGGGTTCCTACGAGCAGTACTTC.

This sequence joins TRBV21-1 and TRBJ2-5; the table's D call, TRBD1, has no DNA check behind it. TRBV21-1 is a pseudogene segment. This CDR3 spans 20 amino acids. In nucleotides, the CDR3 is TGTGCCAGCAGCAAAGGGGAGAGTCGACAGGGGATGGGTGACCAAGAGACCCAGTACTTC. Translating it yields CASSKGESRQGMGDQETQYF.

The chain employs TRBV29-1 and TRBJ2-1, with D possibly matching TRBD1 (6 bases). The V end was cut by 7 bases, the J end by 3 bases, with 10 bases between. The CDR3 is 12 amino acids. Germline assignment: CDR1 SQVTM and CDR2 ANQGSEA. CDR3 sequence: CSDAQGYNEQFF. Written as DNA, the CDR3 is TGCAGCGACGCACAGGGCTACAATGAGCAGTTCTTC.

This clone has only a few counts. This sequence joins TRBV6-1 and TRBJ1-5; D is unresolved. From germline, CDR1 is MNHNS and CDR2 SASEGT. The CDR3 contains 13 residues. V was cut by 7 bases and J by 4 bases, with 11 bases left in between. This CDR3 reads CASMADLNQPQHF. In nucleotides, the CDR3 is TGTGCCAGCATGGCAGATTTGAATCAGCCCCAGCATTTT.

The count of this clone is one. The gene calls are TRBV15 and TRBJ2-3; the D is unclear. The CDR3 extends over 15 amino acids. Per the germline V gene, CDR1 is LNHNV and CDR2 is YYDKDF (reference sequence). V dropped 1 base and J dropped 2 bases, with 10 bases sitting between them. The CDR3 sequence: CATSRGGRITDTQYF. The DNA of the CDR3 is TGTGCCACCAGCAGAGGTGGCAGGATCACAGATACGCAGTATTTT. Full variable domain (remainder filled in from reference TRBV15 and TRBJ2-3): DAMVIQNPRYQVTQFGKPVTLSCSQTLNHNVMYWYQQKSSQAPKLLFHYYDKDFNNEADTPDNFQSRRPNTSFCFLDIRSPGLGDTAMYLCATSRGGRITDTQYFGPGTRLTVL.

In DNA form, the CDR3 reads TGTGCCAGCAGCGCCGGGACAAGTTTCGAAAAACTGTTTTTT. It specifies CASSAGTSFEKLFF. The chain joins TRBV9 to TRBJ1-4, with D possibly matching TRBD1 (6 bases). Trimming shortened V by 3 bases and J by 8 bases, and 14 bases separated the two germline ends. CDR1 and CDR2 from the germline V gene are SGDLS and YYNGEE. The CDR3 runs to 14 residues.

The chain has TRBV11-3 and TRBJ2-1; TRBD2 is a possible D gene (5 bases). This CDR3 contains 15 residues. The V end was cut by 4 bases, the J end by 0 bases, with 10 bases between. Germline loops: CDR1 SGHNT, CDR2 YENEEA. The DNA of the CDR3 is TGTGCCAGCAGCTCGTCGGGGAGCTCCTACAATGAGCAGTTCTTC. Its translation is CASSSSGSSYNEQFF.

The V call is TRBV7-2, the J call TRBJ2-7, with TRBD2 identical over 10 bases. The germline gives CDR1 SGHTA, CDR2 FQGNSA. This CDR3 spans 14 amino acids. The trim removed 7 bases at V and 2 bases at J, leaving 5 bases unmatched. CDR3 in amino acids: CASNIAGGPYEQYF. The DNA for the CDR3 is TGTGCCAGCAACATAGCGGGAGGACCCTACGAGCAGTACTTC.

The gene calls are TRBV18 and TRBJ2-6; no clear D gene. CDR3 length: 13 residues. Germline V CDR1 and CDR2: KGHSH, LQKENI. The germline V and J ends were trimmed by 8 bases and 4 bases, with 9 bases remaining between them. The CDR3 sequence is CASPSAGANVLTF. The CDR3, as DNA: TGTGCCAGCCCCAGCGCGGGGGCCAACGTCCTGACTTTC.

The chain has TRBV2 and TRBJ1-4, with 7 positions matching TRBD1. The CDR3 spans 16 residues. After removal of 0 bases from V and 8 bases from J, the junction contained 9 bases not matched to a gene. Germline V gives CDR1 SNHLY, CDR2 FYNNEI. The CDR3 region is CASSEAGTGVREKLFF. In nucleotides, the CDR3 is TGTGCCAGCAGTGAAGCTGGAACAGGGGTTAGGGAAAAACTGTTTTTT.

Details on this clone: The junction differs from germline at one of its ends, possibly a read error. The sample has other DNA sequences that encode this CDR3 too. The chain employs TRBV4-1 and TRBJ2-7; D possibly corresponds to TRBD1 (5 bases). Germline V CDR1 and CDR2: MGHRA, YSYEKL. This CDR3 has 15 residues. The DNA of the CDR3 is TGCGCCAGCAGCCAAGCCGCGCGACAGACCTATGAGCAGTACTTC. This gives the protein CASSQAARQTYEQYF.

Concerning this clone: Mismatch with germline at one junction end may stem from a read error. The genes are TRBV30 and TRBJ1-5; TRBD1 matches 9 bases. Germline CDR1 and CDR2: GTSNPN and SVGIG (reference sequence). The CDR3 consists of 13 residues. The CDR3 coding sequence is TGTGCCTGGAGTGTACAGGGGGCTTCAGCCCCAGCATTT. It yields the protein CAWSVQGASAPAF. The entire variable domain, with the rest obtained from reference TRBV30 and TRBJ1-5, is as follows: SQTIHQWPATLVQPVGSPLSLECTVEGTSNPNLYWYRQAAGRGLQLLFYSVGIGQISSEVPQNLSASRPQDRQFILSSKKLLLSDSGFYLCAWSVQGASAPAFGDGTRLSIL.

The rearrangement links TRBV11-2 to TRBJ2-1, with a tentative D call TRBD2 (6 bases). Trimming shortened V by 5 bases and J by 5 bases, and 16 bases separated the two germline ends. CDR1 and CDR2 from the germline V gene are SGHAT and FQNNGV. CDR3 length equals 15 residues. The CDR3 region is CASSQRLVSNNEQFF. CDR3 nucleotide sequence: TGTGCCAGCAGCCAGAGACTAGTGTCGAACAATGAGCAGTTCTTC.

The sample holds a few counts of this clone. This chain joins TRBV29-1 and TRBJ2-7, with 8 bases matching TRBD1. Germline V CDR1 and CDR2: SQVTM, ANQGSEA. V shed 2 bases and J 0 bases; nucleotides not matched to a gene: 6. This CDR3 is 15 amino acids long. CDR3 sequence reads: CSVERPRGPSYEQYF. For the CDR3, the DNA is TGCAGCGTTGAACGCCCCAGGGGGCCCTCCTACGAGCAGTACTTC.

This sequence joins TRBV2 and TRBJ1-4; D is ambiguous. Deletions cut 8 bases from V and 4 bases from J, with 14 bases between. CDR1 is SNHLY, CDR2 FYNNEI, per germline. This CDR3 has 14 residues. CDR3 sequence reads: CASVRLLRNEKLFF. The DNA for the CDR3 is TGTGCCAGCGTCCGACTGCTGCGTAATGAAAAACTGTTTTTT.

The chain uses TRBV10-3 and TRBJ2-7; 7 nucleotides match TRBD2. Germline CDR1 is ENHRY and CDR2 is SYGVKD. The CDR3 totals 15 residues. V shed 6 bases, J shed 0 bases, and the junction held 8 bases outside the gene matches. The CDR3 DNA reads TGTGCCATCAGGGGGGGGACGGAGAGCTCCTACGAGCAGTACTTC. Amino acid sequence: CAIRGGTESSYEQYF.

This clone was seen just once. The V and J genes are TRBV18 and TRBJ2-7; 14 bases match TRBD2. From germline, CDR1 is KGHSH and CDR2 LQKENI. V was pared by 3 bases and J by 4 bases, with 8 bases of the junction left unmatched. The CDR3 has 17 amino acids. CDR3 coding DNA: TGTGCCAGCTCACCCAACGGAGGACTAGCGGGAGGTTACGAGCAGTACTTC. This codes for CASSPNGGLAGGYEQYF. Using reference TRBV18 and TRBJ2-7 for the parts outside the CDR3, the full variable domain is NAGVMQNPRHLVRRRGQEARLRCSPMKGHSHVYWYRQLPEEGLKFMVYLQKENIIDESGMPKERFSAEFPKEGPSILRIQQVVRGDSAAYFCASSPNGGLAGGYEQYFGPGTRLTVT.

The chain recombines TRBV12-5 with TRBJ2-7; D assignment may be TRBD1 or TRBD2 (5 bases each). This CDR3 is 15 amino acids long. Germline assignment: CDR1 LGHNT and CDR2 FRNRAP. Trimming cost V 7 bases and J 2 bases, with 18 bases left between them. CDR3 DNA sequence: TGTGCTAGTGCTCTACAGGCCGGGGCCGCCTACGAGCAGTACTTC. Its translation: CASALQAGAAYEQYF.

V gene TRBV5-1 combines with J gene TRBJ2-5, with TRBD2 matching over 13 bases. V lost 4 bases to trimming and J lost 5 bases; unmatched junction nucleotides: 8. Germline values: CDR1 SGHRS, CDR2 YFSETQ. The length of the CDR3 is 16 residues. CDR3 in amino acids: CASSARGLAGAETQYF. CDR3 DNA: TGCGCCAGCAGCGCCCGTGGACTAGCGGGAGCTGAGACCCAGTACTTC.